These T cell receptor beta chains were read from a single sample in a study of cytomegalovirus exposure and HLA in healthy donors. The data were produced by immunoSEQ multiplex PCR, yet TCRdb's version contains in-frame clones alone and is incomplete. The sample records about 82,000 clones, 55% to 70% being singletons. The sequencing sample was made of PBMCs. These receptors were collected from a middle-aged woman in good health and CMV-seropositive. The CDR3 runs from the conserved cysteine through the conserved F or W. A D gene is named only where the DNA matches it firmly. Expanded clones get a size class; other rows say once, few or many, or leave the size out.

size	J	D	V	CDR3	DNA
few	TRBJ1-1	TRBD1	TRBV18	CASSGTGWDTEAFF	TGTGCCAGCTCAGGGACAGGGTGGGACACTGAAGCTTTCTTT
once	TRBJ2-4	-	TRBV29-1	CSVTGTSNIQYF	TGCAGCGTCACCGGGACAAGCAACATTCAGTACTTC
-	TRBJ1-5	TRBD1	TRBV5-4	CASSTTGGPQHF	TGTGCCAGCAGCACCACAGGGGGGCCCCAGCATTTT
-	TRBJ2-3	-	TRBV5-1	CASSLEVGGADTQYF	TGCGCCAGCAGCTTGGAGGTAGGGGGAGCAGATACGCAGTATTTT
-	TRBJ2-3	-	TRBV7-3	CASSPIATDTQYF	TGTGCCAGCAGCCCTATAGCCACAGATACGCAGTATTTT
-	TRBJ1-1	TRBD1	TRBV28	CASSFHGQGAFF	TGTGCCAGCAGTTTTCACGGACAGGGAGCTTTCTTT
-	TRBJ1-5	TRBD1	TRBV27	CASRPTGGQPQHF	TGTGCCAGCAGACCGACAGGGGGGCAGCCCCAGCATTTT
-	TRBJ1-6	-	TRBV29-1	CSVREGTMDSPLHF	TGCAGCGTTCGTGAGGGGACTATGGATTCACCCCTCCACTTT
-	TRBJ2-2	TRBD2	TRBV7-2	CASSPPRAGDGGELFF	TGTGCCAGCAGCCCCCCAAGAGCGGGAGATGGCGGGGAGCTGTTTTTT
-	TRBJ2-1	TRBD2	TRBV9	CASGQSGIAGDVEQFF	TGTGCCAGCGGACAATCGGGAATAGCGGGAGATGTTGAGCAGTTCTTC
-	TRBJ2-5	TRBD1	TRBV2	CASRDRGVGETQYF	TGTGCCAGCAGGGACAGGGGGGTTGGAGAGACCCAGTACTTC
-	TRBJ2-3	TRBD2	TRBV27	CASSPTSGRARDTQYF	TGTGCCAGCAGTCCAACTAGCGGGAGGGCAAGGGATACGCAGTATTTT
-	TRBJ2-5	TRBD2	TRBV19	CASSIDRGSGETQYF	TGTGCCAGTAGTATAGATCGCGGGAGCGGTGAGACCCAGTACTTC
-	TRBJ2-7	TRBD1	TRBV6-6	CASSPHGDRGNEQYF	TGTGCCAGCAGCCCCCACGGGGACAGGGGGAACGAGCAGTACTTC
-	TRBJ1-3	TRBD1	TRBV7-2	CASSFGTGFDSGNTIYF	TGTGCCAGCAGCTTCGGGACAGGGTTCGACTCTGGAAACACCATATATTTT
-	TRBJ2-2	-	TRBV27	CASSFIGGANTGELFF	TGTGCCAGCAGTTTCATCGGGGGAGCGAACACCGGGGAGCTGTTTTTT
-	TRBJ1-2	TRBD1	TRBV5-1	CASSPAGTGTGYGYTF	TGCGCCAGCAGCCCGGCGGGGACAGGGACCGGGTATGGCTACACCTTC
few	TRBJ1-5	-	TRBV6-5	CASSDTADDQPQHF	TGTGCCAGCAGTGACACGGCAGATGATCAGCCCCAGCATTTT
few	TRBJ2-1	-	TRBV5-1	CASSYGTFSSYNEQFF	TGCGCCAGCAGCTACGGGACTTTCAGCTCCTACAATGAGCAGTTCTTC
-	TRBJ2-3	-	TRBV6-1	CASSEAPGGGGADTQYF	TGTGCCAGCAGTGAAGCCCCGGGGGGCGGAGGGGCAGATACGCAGTATTTT
few	TRBJ1-1	-	TRBV4-1	CASSISEMLMNTEAFF	TGCGCCAGCAGCATAAGCGAGATGCTCATGAACACTGAAGCTTTCTTT
few	TRBJ2-3	TRBD1	TRBV9	CASSVATGGTTDTQYF	TGTGCCAGCAGCGTAGCTACAGGGGGCACGACAGATACGCAGTATTTT
few	TRBJ2-2	-	TRBV10-3	CAISDVGAGELFF	TGTGCCATCAGTGATGTAGGGGCCGGGGAGCTGTTTTTT
-	TRBJ2-7	-	TRBV11-2	CASSPRGYEQYF	TGTGCCAGCAGCCCCCGCGGGTACGAGCAGTACTTC
-	TRBJ2-6	-	TRBV19	CASSITGSGANVLTF	TGTGCCAGTAGTATAACAGGGTCTGGGGCCAACGTCCTGACTTTC
-	TRBJ1-6	-	TRBV4-1	CASSQPPGQRNSPLHF	TGCGCCAGCAGCCAGCCCCCGGGACAAAGAAATTCACCCCTCCACTTT